Below are 7 T cell receptor beta chains sequenced from a single sample in a study of shared T cell receptors in the human thymus. Assay: immunoSEQ multiplex PCR; the TCRdb copy retains only in-frame clones and omits some. The table has 450,000 to 650,000 clones, more than 75% seen once. Another study also made use of these data, one on human thymus T cells.

Specimen: thymocytes. Receptors originate from a boy in the first two years of life with a congenital heart defect.

This chain uses TRBV28 with TRBJ2-2; D perhaps matches TRBD2 (6 bases). Trimming stripped 5 bases from V and 1 base from J, with 11 bases between. The germline V gene encodes CDR1 MDHEN and CDR2 SYDVKM. This CDR3 has 15 amino acids. DNA for the CDR3: TGTGCCAGCAGTGCCGGGACTGTGAACACCGGGGAGCTGTTTTTT. It encodes CASSAGTVNTGELFF.

This clone was found a few times. The V and J genes are TRBV7-6 and TRBJ2-3; the D gene is possibly TRBD2 (6 bases). This CDR3 has 16 amino acids. V lost 5 bases and J 2 bases, leaving 17 bases between the germline ends. Germline CDR1 is SGHVS and CDR2 is FNYEAQ. CDR3 sequence reads: CASSGGWAEITDTQYF. The CDR3, as DNA: TGTGCCAGCAGCGGAGGGTGGGCCGAAATCACAGATACGCAGTATTTT. The full variable domain, its missing parts supplied by reference TRBV7-6 and TRBJ2-3, is GAGVSQSPRYKVTKRGQDVALRCDPISGHVSLYWYRQALGQGPEFLTYFNYEAQQDKSGLPNDRFSAERPEGSISTLTIQRTEQRDSAMYRCASSGGWAEITDTQYFGPGTRLTVL.

The chain recombines TRBV7-2 with TRBJ1-2, with 10 bases that match TRBD1. Germline V gives CDR1 SGHTA, CDR2 FQGNSA. The CDR3 loop spans 13 amino acids. V lost 5 bases, J lost 3 bases, and 0 bases stayed unmatched. The DNA for the CDR3 is TGTGCCAGCAGCGGGACAGGGGACTATGGCTACACCTTC. This gives the protein CASSGTGDYGYTF.

This clone was seen only a few times. J is TRBJ2-1 and V is TRBV5-1, with D perhaps matching TRBD1 (5 bases). V lost 4 bases and J 9 bases, leaving 17 bases between the germline ends. CDR1 SGHRS and CDR2 YFSETQ come from the germline V gene. The CDR3 has 14 amino acids. CDR3 in amino acids: CASSPGHPSSEQFF. As DNA, the CDR3 is TGCGCCAGCAGCCCTGGACACCCGTCAAGTGAGCAGTTCTTC.

The rearrangement links TRBV15 to TRBJ1-4, with TRBD1 matching over 7 bases. J lost 3 bases, V lost 0 bases, and 7 bases had no gene match. In germline, CDR1 is LNHNV, CDR2 YYDKDF (reference sequence). The CDR3 has 17 residues. This CDR3 is CATSRDREGASNEKLFF. The CDR3, as DNA: TGTGCCACCAGCAGAGATCGAGAGGGGGCCTCTAATGAAAAACTGTTTTTT.

The chain employs TRBV4-2 and TRBJ1-2, with TRBD1 identical over 7 bases. The CDR3 sequence is 16 residues long. Germline-derived CDR1 and CDR2 are LGHNA and YNFKEQ. V lost 3 bases and J lost 2; bases outside the gene matches: 9. CDR3 amino acids: CASSHERGHPNYGYTF. In nucleotides, the CDR3 is TGTGCCAGCAGCCACGAAAGGGGGCACCCCAACTATGGCTACACCTTC.

The chain combines TRBV27 with TRBJ2-5; D perhaps matches TRBD2 (5 bases). Germline V gene lookup returns CDR1 MNHEY and CDR2 SMNVEV (reference sequence). The CDR3 spans 16 residues. Trimming shortened V by 5 bases and J by 5 bases, and 21 bases separated the two germline ends. The CDR3 protein is CASSLIARGWKETQYF. CDR3 nucleotides: TGTGCCAGCAGTCTTATCGCTCGGGGTTGGAAGGAGACCCAGTACTTC.